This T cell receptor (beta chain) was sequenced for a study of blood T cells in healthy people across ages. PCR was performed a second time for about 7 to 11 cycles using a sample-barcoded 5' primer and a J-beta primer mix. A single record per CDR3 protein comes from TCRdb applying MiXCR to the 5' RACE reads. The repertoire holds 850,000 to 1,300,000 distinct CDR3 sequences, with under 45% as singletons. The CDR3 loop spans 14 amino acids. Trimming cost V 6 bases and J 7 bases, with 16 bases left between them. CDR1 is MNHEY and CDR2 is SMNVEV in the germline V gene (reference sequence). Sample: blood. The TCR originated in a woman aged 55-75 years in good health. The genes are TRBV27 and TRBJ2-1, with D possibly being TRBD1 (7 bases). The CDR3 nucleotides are TGTGCCAGCAGCGGAGGGGCAGGGGGGAATGAGCAGTTCTTC. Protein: CASSGGAGGNEQFF.